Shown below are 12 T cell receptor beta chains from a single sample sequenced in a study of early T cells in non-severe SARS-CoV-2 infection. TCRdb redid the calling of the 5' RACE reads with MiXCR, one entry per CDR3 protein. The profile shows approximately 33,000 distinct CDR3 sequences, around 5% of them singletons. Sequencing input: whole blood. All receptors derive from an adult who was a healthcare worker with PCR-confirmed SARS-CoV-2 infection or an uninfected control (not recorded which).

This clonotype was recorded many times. The CDR3 nucleotides are TGTGCCAGCATTCCCGATCGGACCGCAGGCGGTGGCTACACCTTC. Its translation: CASIPDRTAGGGYTF. The rearrangement joins TRBV6-6 to TRBJ1-2, with D uncertain. The ends were cut back, 7 bases at V and 7 bases at J, with 22 bases in the middle. This CDR3 has 15 amino acids. From germline, CDR1 is MNHNY and CDR2 SVGAGI (reference sequence).

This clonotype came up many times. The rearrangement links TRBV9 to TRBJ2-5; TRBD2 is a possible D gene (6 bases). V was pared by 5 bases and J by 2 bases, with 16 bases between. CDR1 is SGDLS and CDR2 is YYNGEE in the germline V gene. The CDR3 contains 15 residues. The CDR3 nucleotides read TGTGCCAGCAGTGGCGGGACTGTCTATCAAGAGACCCAGTACTTC. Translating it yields CASSGGTVYQETQYF.

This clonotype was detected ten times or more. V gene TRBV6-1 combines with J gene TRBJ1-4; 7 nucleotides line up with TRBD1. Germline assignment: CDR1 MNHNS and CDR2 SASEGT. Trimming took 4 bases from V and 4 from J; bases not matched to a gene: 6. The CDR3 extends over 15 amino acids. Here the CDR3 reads CASSGNRGGNEKLFF. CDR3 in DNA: TGTGCCAGCAGTGGTAACAGGGGCGGTAATGAAAAACTGTTTTTT.

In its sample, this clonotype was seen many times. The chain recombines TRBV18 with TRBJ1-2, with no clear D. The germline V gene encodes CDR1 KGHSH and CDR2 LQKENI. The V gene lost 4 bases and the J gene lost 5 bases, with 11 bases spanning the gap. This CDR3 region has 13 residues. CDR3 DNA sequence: TGTGCCAGCTCACACGGGTTTCAGTATGGCTACACCTTC. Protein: CASSHGFQYGYTF.

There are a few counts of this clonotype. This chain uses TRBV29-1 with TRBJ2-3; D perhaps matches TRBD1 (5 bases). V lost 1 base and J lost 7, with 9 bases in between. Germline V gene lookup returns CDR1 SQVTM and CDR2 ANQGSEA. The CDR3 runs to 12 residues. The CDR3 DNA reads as TGCAGCGTTGAAGTGGGGCGGTATACGCAGTATTTT. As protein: CSVEVGRYTQYF.

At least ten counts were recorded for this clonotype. This CDR3 is CSASRGLGANVLTF. CDR3 in DNA: TGCAGTGCTAGTCGAGGGCTGGGGGCCAACGTCCTGACTTTC. The chain is built from TRBV20-1 and TRBJ2-6; a weak D match, TRBD2 (5 bases). The CDR3 has 14 amino acids. With 3 bases removed from V and 4 bases from J, the gap between germline ends came to 10 bases. Germline CDR1 reads DFQATT; CDR2 reads SNEGSKA (reference sequence).

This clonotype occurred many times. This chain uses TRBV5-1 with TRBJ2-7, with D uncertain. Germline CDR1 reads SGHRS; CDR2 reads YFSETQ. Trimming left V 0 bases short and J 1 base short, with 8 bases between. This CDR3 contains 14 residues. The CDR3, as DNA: TGCGCCAGCAGCTTGGCAACACGATCCTACGAGCAGTACTTC. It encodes CASSLATRSYEQYF.

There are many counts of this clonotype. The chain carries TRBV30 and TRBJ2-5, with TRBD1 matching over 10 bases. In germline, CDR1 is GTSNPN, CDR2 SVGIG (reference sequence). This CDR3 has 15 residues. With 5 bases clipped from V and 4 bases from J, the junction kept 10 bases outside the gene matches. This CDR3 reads CAWVKLGQGRETQYF. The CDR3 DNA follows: TGTGCCTGGGTAAAATTGGGACAGGGGAGAGAGACCCAGTACTTC.

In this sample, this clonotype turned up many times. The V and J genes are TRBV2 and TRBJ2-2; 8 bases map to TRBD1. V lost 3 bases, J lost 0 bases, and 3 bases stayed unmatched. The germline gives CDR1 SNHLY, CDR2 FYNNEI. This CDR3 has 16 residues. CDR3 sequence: CASSEQGAANTGELFF. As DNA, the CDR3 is TGTGCCAGCAGTGAGCAGGGGGCAGCGAACACCGGGGAGCTGTTTTTT.

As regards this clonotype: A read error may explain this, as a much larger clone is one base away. The CDR3 is CASSFRRDRTCNEQFF. CDR3 DNA sequence: TGTGCCAGCAGTTTTCGTCGGGACAGGACTTGCAATGAGCAGTTCTTC. J is TRBJ2-1 and V is TRBV28; 8 nucleotides match TRBD1. The CDR3 is 16 residues long. J was trimmed by 6 bases and V by 3 bases; bases with no gene match: 10. The germline V gene encodes CDR1 MDHEN and CDR2 SYDVKM.

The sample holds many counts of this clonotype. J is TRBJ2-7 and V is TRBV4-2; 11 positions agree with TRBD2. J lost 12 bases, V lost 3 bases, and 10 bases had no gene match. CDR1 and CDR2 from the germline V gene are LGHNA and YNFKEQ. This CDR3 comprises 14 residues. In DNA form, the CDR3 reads TGTGCCAGCAGCCAGGTTCAAGCACTAGCGGGGGCGTACTTC. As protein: CASSQVQALAGAYF.

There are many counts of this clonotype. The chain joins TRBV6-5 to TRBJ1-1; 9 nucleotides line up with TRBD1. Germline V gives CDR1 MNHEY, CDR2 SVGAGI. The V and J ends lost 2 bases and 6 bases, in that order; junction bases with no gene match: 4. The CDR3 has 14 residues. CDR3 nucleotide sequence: TGTGCCAGCAGTTACGGTACAGGGGGCCCTGAAGCTTTCTTT. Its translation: CASSYGTGGPEAFF.